The 31 T cell receptor beta chains given below trace back to one sample, sequenced in a study of radiation and T cells in renal cell carcinoma. The repertoire was sequenced with immunoSEQ multiplex PCR; TCRdb's copy has only in-frame clones and lacks some. The data show 70,000 to 80,000 clones, 80% to 90% seen once. Sample time point: blood 2 weeks post-SBRT. This sample's treatment: 15 Gy SBRT to primary tumor, nephrectomy 4 weeks later. Sequenced material: blood, taken from a patient whose treatment included radiotherapy and nephrectomy. The receptors derive from a woman between 50 and 59 years old with renal cell carcinoma.

The chain employs TRBV7-8 and TRBJ2-7; perhaps TRBD1 as D (5 bases). Germline assignment: CDR1 SGHVS and CDR2 FQNEAQ. This CDR3 has 14 residues. V shed 4 bases and J shed 2 bases, with 12 bases lying between them. The CDR3 bases are TGTGCCAGCAGCTCATCCAGGGTTACCTACGAGCAGTACTTC. Its protein product is CASSSSRVTYEQYF.

This sequence joins TRBV28 and TRBJ2-7, with 10 bases fitting TRBD1. The V gene end was trimmed by 5 bases and the J gene end by 0 bases; junction bases not matched to a gene: 10. The CDR3 runs 17 residues. Germline loops: CDR1 MDHEN, CDR2 SYDVKM. The CDR3 DNA sequence: TGTGCCAGCAGTCCACTGGGGACAGGGGTTATCTCCTACGAGCAGTACTTC. Protein sequence: CASSPLGTGVISYEQYF.

This chain connects TRBV9 to TRBJ2-2; 7 bases map to TRBD2. J lost 4 bases, V lost 0 bases, and 6 bases had no gene match. The CDR3 consists of 16 residues. From germline, CDR1 is SGDLS and CDR2 YYNGEE. CDR3 nucleotides: TGTGCCAGCAGCGTAGTGGCGGGAGAGGTCACCGGGGAGCTGTTTTTT. Amino acid sequence: CASSVVAGEVTGELFF.

The J gene is TRBJ2-7, the V gene TRBV5-4; 11 bases agree with TRBD2. The V gene end was trimmed by 2 bases and the J gene end by 0 bases; junction bases not matched to a gene: 1. The CDR3 length is 15 residues. CDR1 is SGHNT and CDR2 is YYREEE in the germline V gene (reference sequence). For the CDR3, the DNA is TGTGCCAGCAGCTTTGGGACTAGCGGCTCCTACGAGCAGTACTTC. It translates to CASSFGTSGSYEQYF.

The chain couples TRBV27 to TRBJ1-1; D ambiguous. The CDR3 is 10 amino acids. CDR1 and CDR2 (germline): MNHEY, SMNVEV (reference sequence). V lost 8 bases and J 7 bases, leaving 8 bases between the germline ends. The CDR3, as DNA: TGTGCCAGCTCTTATGGTGAAGCTTTCTTT. Its translation: CASSYGEAFF.

The V and J genes are TRBV2 and TRBJ2-5, with no clear D. Germline CDR1 and CDR2: SNHLY and FYNNEI. The CDR3 is 10 amino acids. V was shortened by 7 bases and J by 4 bases, with 4 bases between the two germline ends. The DNA for the CDR3 is TGTGCCAGCAATAGAGAGACCCAGTACTTC. Protein: CASNRETQYF.

This clone occurred once. The chain has TRBV10-2 and TRBJ2-7, with D tentatively TRBD2 (6 bases). The V gene's germline CDR1 is WSHSY and CDR2 SAAADI. V shed 7 bases and J shed 4 bases, with 14 bases lying between them. There are 13 residues in the CDR3. CDR3 sequence: CASIGGDSYEQYF. The CDR3, as DNA: TGCGCCAGCATAGGAGGGGATTCTTACGAGCAGTACTTC.

The chain joins TRBV7-9 to TRBJ1-5, with a tentative D call TRBD1 (5 bases). Germline assignment: CDR1 SEHNR and CDR2 FQNEAQ (reference sequence). The CDR3 is 15 residues long. The V end was cut by 5 bases, the J end by 2 bases, with 13 bases between. DNA of the CDR3: TGTGCCAGCAGCGAGGGGTCGGTGGGCAATCAGCCCCAGCATTTT. Translating it yields CASSEGSVGNQPQHF.

V and J are TRBV7-2 and TRBJ1-4; no clear D gene. The V gene's germline CDR1 is SGHTA and CDR2 FQGNSA. Trimming removed 3 bases at V and 3 bases at J, with 5 bases between. The CDR3 contains 13 residues. The DNA for the CDR3 is TGTGCCAGCAGCTTCCCCGCTAATGAAAAACTGTTTTTT. This gives the protein CASSFPANEKLFF.

This chain connects TRBV2 to TRBJ2-7, with D possibly matching TRBD1 (6 bases). The CDR3 consists of 11 residues. Trimming left V 3 bases short and J 11 bases short, with 11 bases between. In germline, CDR1 is SNHLY, CDR2 FYNNEI. Written as DNA, the CDR3 is TGTGCCAGCAGTGAGGGACAATCGGAGTACTTC. Its translation is CASSEGQSEYF.

This chain links TRBV5-1 with TRBJ2-7; 10 positions match TRBD1. The CDR3 is made up of 15 amino acids. Looked up from germline, CDR1 is SGHRS and CDR2 is YFSETQ. V trimming: 5 bases; J trimming: 7 bases; junction bases outside the gene matches: 12. CDR3 amino acids: CASSSYGTGVNEQYF. The CDR3 DNA sequence: TGCGCCAGCAGTTCATACGGGACAGGGGTTAATGAGCAGTACTTC.

The chain combines TRBV10-2 with TRBJ1-4; D remains ambiguous. V gave up 5 bases and J gave up 4 bases, with 8 bases separating them. This CDR3 contains 13 residues. Germline V CDR1 and CDR2: WSHSY, SAAADI. The CDR3 sequence: CASSNDGNEKLFF. Written as DNA, the CDR3 is TGCGCCAGCAGTAACGACGGTAATGAAAAACTGTTTTTT.

The J gene is TRBJ1-4, the V gene TRBV28; D may be TRBD1 (5 bases). CDR1 is MDHEN and CDR2 is SYDVKM in the germline V gene. CDR3 length equals 16 residues. V gave up 6 bases and J gave up 0 bases, with 14 bases separating them. The CDR3 region is CASSRGDGPTNEKLFF. CDR3 nucleotide sequence: TGTGCCAGCAGCCGAGGGGACGGACCAACTAATGAAAAACTGTTTTTT.

The chain employs TRBV19 and TRBJ1-1, with 8 bases matching TRBD1. This CDR3 spans 14 amino acids. Losses at the gene ends were 6 bases for V and 9 bases for J; bases not matched to a gene: 12. The germline CDR1 and CDR2 sequences are LNHDA and SQIVND (reference sequence). CDR3: CASRRPGQVPKAFF. DNA of the CDR3: TGTGCCAGTAGGCGCCCGGGACAGGTCCCTAAAGCTTTCTTT.

This chain connects TRBV5-5 to TRBJ2-7; D uncertain. Germline CDR1 reads SGHKS; CDR2 reads YYEKEE (reference sequence). V was trimmed by 0 bases and J by 5 bases, leaving 12 bases between them. There are 14 residues in the CDR3. The CDR3 DNA is TGTGCCAGCAGCTTGGTTTTCGCTGAACACGAGCAGTACTTC. This gives the protein CASSLVFAEHEQYF.

DNA of the CDR3: TGTGCCAGCAGCCCGGGGACAGGGGGCGGAGAGACCCAGTACTTC. It encodes CASSPGTGGGETQYF. J is TRBJ2-5 and V is TRBV5-6; TRBD1 matches at 12 bases. The J segment lost 4 bases and the V segment lost 4 bases, leaving 5 bases of the junction unmatched. CDR1 and CDR2 (germline): SGHDT, YYEEEE. The CDR3 sequence is 15 residues long.

This chain connects TRBV28 to TRBJ2-1, with D possibly TRBD2 on 6 matching bases. CDR1 MDHEN and CDR2 SYDVKM come from the germline V gene. The germline V and J ends were trimmed by 3 bases and 3 bases, with 24 bases remaining between them. This CDR3 has 19 amino acids. The CDR3 nucleotides read TGTGCCAGCAGTTTCTACCGTACCCCGCTCGGGAGAGACTACAATGAGCAGTTCTTC. This translates into CASSFYRTPLGRDYNEQFF.

The J gene is TRBJ1-1, the V gene TRBV5-1; D gene unclear. V dropped 7 bases and J dropped 0 bases, with 10 bases sitting between them. CDR1 and CDR2 from the germline V gene are SGHRS and YFSETQ. The CDR3 is made up of 13 amino acids. DNA of the CDR3: TGCGCCAGCGGCAAGGGCGTGAACACTGAAGCTTTCTTT. The encoded protein is CASGKGVNTEAFF.

V usage is TRBV7-2 and J usage is TRBJ2-7; no firm D call. This CDR3 is 12 amino acids long. V was clipped by 1 base and J by 6 bases, with 7 bases between them. CDR1 is SGHTA and CDR2 is FQGNSA in the germline V gene. The CDR3 DNA is TGTGCCAGCAGCTTAGACGTGGGCGAGCAGTACTTC. Its translation is CASSLDVGEQYF.

The V and J genes are TRBV7-9 and TRBJ1-3; 7 bases are shared with TRBD1. The CDR3 runs 15 residues. Trimming at V came to 8 bases and at J to 1 base, leaving 8 bases not matched to a gene. Germline V gene lookup returns CDR1 SEHNR and CDR2 FQNEAQ (reference sequence). The CDR3 loop is CASDGQVASGNTIYF. The CDR3 nucleotides read TGTGCCAGCGACGGACAGGTTGCTTCTGGAAACACCATATATTTT.

This sequence joins TRBV5-4 and TRBJ2-3, with 12 nucleotides matching TRBD2. The V gene end was trimmed by 1 base and the J gene end by 0 bases; junction bases not matched to a gene: 3. CDR3 length: 17 amino acids. Germline V lookup: CDR1 SGHNT, CDR2 YYREEE (reference sequence). CDR3 protein: CASSLPLAGGSTDTQYF. The CDR3 DNA sequence: TGTGCCAGCAGCTTGCCCCTAGCGGGGGGGAGCACAGATACGCAGTATTTT. Combining the CDR3 with reference TRBV5-4 and TRBJ2-3 gives the whole variable domain ETGVTQSPTHLIKTRGQQVTLRCSSQSGHNTVSWYQQALGQGPQFIFQYYREEENGRGNFPPRFSGLQFPNYSSELNVNALELDDSALYLCASSLPLAGGSTDTQYFGPGTRLTVL.

The chain links TRBV23-1 to TRBJ1-1, with a possible D match to TRBD1 (5 bases). TRBV23-1 is reported as an ORF; its role is uncertain. The V gene lost 6 bases and the J gene lost 5 bases, with 19 bases spanning the gap. This CDR3 comprises 15 residues. The CDR3 DNA follows: TGCGCCAGCAGCCCTAGGACACTACACAGGACTGAAGCTTTCTTT. It specifies CASSPRTLHRTEAFF.

The chain couples TRBV29-1 to TRBJ2-2; D uncertain. Trimming removed 8 bases at V and 6 bases at J, with 10 bases between. CDR3 size: 11 residues. Germline assignment: CDR1 SQVTM and CDR2 ANQGSEA. The CDR3 sequence is CSLLSAGELFF. Here the CDR3 DNA reads TGCAGCCTACTCAGCGCCGGGGAGCTGTTTTTT.

The V gene is TRBV10-1, the J gene TRBJ2-7; D gene unclear. The germline V and J ends were trimmed by 0 bases and 7 bases, with 4 bases remaining between them. The CDR3 sequence is 11 residues long. The germline gives CDR1 WNHNN, CDR2 SYGVQD (reference sequence). The CDR3 coding sequence is TGCGCCAGCAGTGAGTCCGTAGAGCAGTACTTC. Protein: CASSESVEQYF.

This rearrangement joins TRBV11-2 to TRBJ2-2; 9 bases match TRBD1. Germline V gene data show CDR1 as SGHAT and CDR2 as FQNNGV. The CDR3 is 15 amino acids. Trimming cost V 4 bases and J 5 bases; bases outside gene matches: 5. CDR3: CASSSGTGRTGELFF. For the CDR3, the DNA is TGTGCCAGCAGCTCCGGGACAGGGAGAACCGGGGAGCTGTTTTTT.

The chain has TRBV7-2 and TRBJ1-3; D perhaps matches TRBD1 (6 bases). CDR3 length equals 15 residues. Trimming pared 1 base from V and 4 bases from J, leaving 11 bases between. Germline V gives CDR1 SGHTA, CDR2 FQGNSA. The CDR3 loop is CASSLGGAYGNTIYF. The DNA for the CDR3 is TGTGCCAGCAGCTTAGGGGGGGCGTACGGAAACACCATATATTTT. Supplemented by reference TRBV7-2 and TRBJ1-3, the full variable domain reads GAGVSQSPSNKVTEKGKDVELRCDPISGHTALYWYRQSLGQGLEFLIYFQGNSAPDKSGLPSDRFSAERTGGSVSTLTIQRTQQEDSAVYLCASSLGGAYGNTIYFGEGSWLTVV.

The CDR3 DNA sequence: TGCGCCAGCAGCCAAGAAAAGGGATCCGAGTCCCAGCATTTT. Translation: CASSQEKGSESQHF. The chain recombines TRBV4-3 with TRBJ1-5; D is uncertain. Trimming took off 0 bases at V and 11 bases at J, with 14 bases between the two ends. The germline gives CDR1 LGHNA, CDR2 YSLEER. The CDR3 runs to 14 residues.

The chain recombines TRBV5-6 with TRBJ2-7; D gene unclear. V was shortened by 0 bases and J by 0 bases, with 7 bases between the two germline ends. Germline CDR1 SGHDT, CDR2 YYEEEE. The CDR3 runs 14 residues. The CDR3 nucleotides are TGTGCCAGCAGCTTGGTAGACGGCTCCTACGAGCAGTACTTC. It encodes CASSLVDGSYEQYF.

This clone turned up a few times. The chain couples TRBV19 to TRBJ1-4, with 8 bases matching TRBD1. The CDR3 consists of 14 residues. Germline CDR1 is LNHDA and CDR2 is SQIVND (reference sequence). After removal of 8 bases from V and 4 bases from J, the junction contained 6 bases not matched to a gene. The CDR3 DNA follows: TGTGCCAGTTCCAGGGGGCTTGATAATGAAAAACTGTTTTTT. It encodes CASSRGLDNEKLFF.

This clone has a handful of counts. The rearrangement joins TRBV6-6 to TRBJ1-5, with a weak D call TRBD1 (5 bases). This CDR3 has 14 amino acids. Germline loops: CDR1 MNHNY, CDR2 SVGAGI (reference sequence). Trimming left V 6 bases short and J 5 bases short, with 14 bases between. This CDR3 reads CASRMTASDQPQHF. DNA of the CDR3: TGTGCCAGCAGGATGACAGCTTCGGATCAGCCCCAGCATTTT.

The chain has TRBV5-1 and TRBJ2-2, with D possibly matching TRBD2 (6 bases). Trimming took 3 bases from V and 5 from J, leaving 11 bases between them. Germline lookup yields CDR1 SGHRS and CDR2 YFSETQ. This CDR3 has 14 residues. As DNA, the CDR3 is TGCGCCAGCAGCTCGGGGGTCAGGACCGGGGAGCTGTTTTTT. Translated: CASSSGVRTGELFF.